The source of this T cell receptor (beta chain) is a study of PD-1 blockade in classical Hodgkin lymphoma. General observations from the study: By C4D1 there was a significant rise in CD4+ TCR diversity but not in CD8+ TCR diversity. Prior therapy or disease activity may underlie the repertoire differences, whose causes remain undefined. Before treatment, TCR diversity in newly diagnosed patients was reportedly lower than in healthy donors.

The V gene lost 1 base and the J gene lost 4 bases, with 14 bases spanning the gap. Per germline, CDR1 SGHRS and CDR2 YFSETQ. This CDR3 region has 15 residues. Notes on this clone: Its antigen is as yet unknown.

The data were produced by immunoSEQ multiplex PCR, yet TCRdb's version contains in-frame clones alone and is incomplete. This table has some 100,000 clones, around 90% appearing once. Every patient relapsed after autologous stem cell transplantation, and brentuximab vedotin exposure varied. This TCR came from a human donor with classical Hodgkin lymphoma. The sample was peripheral blood mononuclear cells (PBMCs), taken at baseline. V is TRBV5-1 and J is TRBJ1-2, with no clear D. Written as DNA, the CDR3 is TGCGCCAGCAGCTTGCGGCAGCAAGGAACCTATGGCTACACCTTC. As protein: CASSLRQQGTYGYTF.